The 30 T cell receptor beta chains below all came from one sample that was sequenced in a study of blood T cell repertoires in COVID-19. The repertoire was sequenced with immunoSEQ multiplex PCR; TCRdb's copy has only in-frame clones and lacks some. The sample lists roughly 240,000 clones; about nine tenths were seen once. Sequenced sample: PBMCs or T cells enriched from blood (not recorded which). The receptor set was obtained from a man between 45 and 60 years old who had been exposed to COVID-19.

On this clone: Distinct nucleotide sequences in the sample also encode this CDR3. The V and J genes are TRBV5-1 and TRBJ2-5, with 14 bases fitting TRBD2. The V gene end was trimmed by 4 bases and the J gene end by 5 bases; junction bases not matched to a gene: 4. This CDR3 is built from 15 residues. The germline CDR1 and CDR2 sequences are SGHRS and YFSETQ. CDR3 loop: CASSLRTSGRETQYF. In DNA, the CDR3 is TGCGCCAGCAGCCTCCGGACTAGCGGGAGGGAGACCCAGTACTTC.

This clone showed up just once. The gene calls are TRBV19 and TRBJ1-1, with 8 positions matching TRBD1. Germline V gives CDR1 LNHDA, CDR2 SQIVND (reference sequence). J was trimmed by 2 bases and V by 1 base; bases with no gene match: 9. CDR3 length equals 17 residues. In DNA, the CDR3 is TGTGCCAGTAGTATAGGCCCTGGACAGGGAGGAAACACTGAAGCTTTCTTT. This codes for CASSIGPGQGGNTEAFF.

This clone came up many times. Other nucleotide sequences in the sample specify the same CDR3. This chain connects TRBV25-1 to TRBJ1-2; D is unresolved. CDR1 is MGHDK, CDR2 SYGVNS, per germline. The V gene lost 3 bases and the J gene lost 8 bases, with 10 bases spanning the gap. The CDR3 loop spans 12 amino acids. The DNA for the CDR3 is TGTGCCAGCAGTGATGGGCGATACGGCTACACCTTC. Protein: CASSDGRYGYTF.

The chain recombines TRBV3-1 (or the pseudogene TRBV3-2) with TRBJ1-4; 7 bases match TRBD1. CDR3 length: 16 amino acids. The V gene end was trimmed by 1 base and the J gene end by 1 base; junction bases not matched to a gene: 3. CDR1 is LGHDT and CDR2 is YNNKEL in the germline V gene (reference sequence). The CDR3 DNA reads as TGTGCCAGCAGCCAAGTCCCAGGGGGAACTAATGAAAAACTGTTTTTT. Amino acids: CASSQVPGGTNEKLFF.

The chain carries TRBV5-1 and TRBJ1-1, with 8 bases fitting TRBD1. Trimming at V came to 4 bases and at J to 3 bases, leaving 8 bases not matched to a gene. Germline-derived CDR1 and CDR2 are SGHRS and YFSETQ. This CDR3 region has 15 residues. CDR3 coding DNA: TGCGCCAGCAGCCCCGACAGGGGTGATGACACTGAAGCTTTCTTT. It is translated as CASSPDRGDDTEAFF.

The chain uses TRBV2 and TRBJ2-1, with 7 positions matching TRBD2. V dropped 0 bases and J dropped 3; count of bases not matched to a gene: 11. The CDR3 totals 18 residues. Looked up from germline, CDR1 is SNHLY and CDR2 is FYNNEI. CDR3 region: CASSEAGAGIPIYNEQFF. CDR3 DNA: TGTGCCAGCAGTGAAGCCGGAGCGGGGATTCCGATCTACAATGAGCAGTTCTTC.

This chain links TRBV4-2 with TRBJ2-4; 12 bases line up with TRBD2. Trimming took 1 base from V and 3 from J; bases not matched to a gene: 7. The CDR3 totals 18 residues. The germline CDR1 and CDR2 sequences are LGHNA and YNFKEQ. Here the CDR3 DNA reads TGTGCCAGCAGCCAAGTCGGGCTAGCGGGGGGGATCAAAAACATTCAGTACTTC. Amino acids: CASSQVGLAGGIKNIQYF.

This chain uses TRBV28 with TRBJ2-5; no firm D call. V was clipped by 11 bases and J by 2 bases, with 12 bases between them. The CDR3 loop spans 12 amino acids. Germline values: CDR1 MDHEN, CDR2 SYDVKM. CDR3 in amino acids: CAARSDQETQYF. CDR3 sequence (DNA): TGTGCCGCCCGGAGCGATCAAGAGACCCAGTACTTC.

This clone was observed many times. This rearrangement joins TRBV9 to TRBJ2-2, with 13 bases fitting TRBD2. The CDR3 is made up of 20 amino acids. The V gene's germline CDR1 is SGDLS and CDR2 YYNGEE. V gave up 4 bases and J gave up 3 bases; unmatched junction bases: 15. CDR3 sequence: CASSRSSTSGGIWDTGELFF. For the CDR3, the DNA is TGTGCCAGCAGCCGTTCTTCGACTAGCGGGGGGATCTGGGACACCGGGGAGCTGTTTTTT.

This sequence joins TRBV7-3 and TRBJ2-5; TRBD1 aligns across 8 bases. The CDR3 has 13 amino acids. CDR1 is SGHTA and CDR2 is FQGTGA in the germline V gene. The V and J ends lost 3 bases and 5 bases, in that order; junction bases with no gene match: 2. The CDR3 loop reads CASSFNRGETQYF. The CDR3, as DNA: TGTGCCAGCAGCTTTAACAGGGGGGAGACCCAGTACTTC.

This clone was seen once. J is TRBJ1-3 and V is TRBV30; unclear D gene. V lost 0 bases, J lost 8 bases, and 5 bases lay in between. Looked up from germline, CDR1 is GTSNPN and CDR2 is SVGIG (reference sequence). The CDR3 runs to 11 residues. CDR3 in amino acids: CAWSVGDTIYF. The CDR3 DNA follows: TGTGCCTGGAGTGTAGGAGACACCATATATTTT.

The chain couples TRBV20-1 to TRBJ1-1; TRBD1 is a possible D gene (5 bases). V dropped 5 bases and J dropped 8 bases, with 12 bases sitting between them. The CDR3 length is 11 residues. From germline, CDR1 is DFQATT and CDR2 SNEGSKA (reference sequence). CDR3 protein: CSAFLRTEAFF. The CDR3 DNA is TGCAGTGCTTTCCTTAGGACAGAAGCTTTCTTT.

A few counts support this clone. The J gene is TRBJ1-4, the V gene TRBV29-1, with D hard to call. There are 14 residues in the CDR3. V was pared by 8 bases and J by 7 bases, with 20 bases between. The germline V gene has CDR1 SQVTM and CDR2 ANQGSEA. DNA of the CDR3: TGCAGCATACTCCGGCCCGACGCGGGTGAAAAACTGTTTTTT. This sequence encodes CSILRPDAGEKLFF.

V and J are TRBV18 and TRBJ2-2; D is perhaps TRBD1 (6 bases). The CDR3 has 17 amino acids. The V and J ends lost 2 bases and 3 bases respectively, with 16 bases between them. The V gene's germline CDR1 is KGHSH and CDR2 LQKENI. The CDR3 loop is CASSPIRSNRDTGELFF. The DNA of the CDR3 is TGTGCCAGCTCACCAATACGATCGAACAGGGACACCGGGGAGCTGTTTTTT. Supplemented by reference TRBV18 and TRBJ2-2, the full variable domain reads NAGVMQNPRHLVRRRGQEARLRCSPMKGHSHVYWYRQLPEEGLKFMVYLQKENIIDESGMPKERFSAEFPKEGPSILRIQQVVRGDSAAYFCASSPIRSNRDTGELFFGEGSRLTVL.

The V call is TRBV11-2, the J call TRBJ2-1; 10 positions match TRBD2. This CDR3 is built from 14 residues. The J segment lost 8 bases and the V segment lost 5 bases, leaving 6 bases of the junction unmatched. The germline CDR1 and CDR2 sequences are SGHAT and FQNNGV. The CDR3: CASSQRGGRDEQFF. The CDR3 nucleotides are TGTGCCAGCAGCCAGCGGGGGGGGCGGGATGAGCAGTTCTTC. The full variable domain, its missing parts supplied by reference TRBV11-2 and TRBJ2-1, is EAGVAQSPRYKIIEKRQSVAFWCNPISGHATLYWYQQILGQGPKLLIQFQNNGVVDDSQLPKDRFSAERLKGVDSTLKIQPAKLEDSAVYLCASSQRGGRDEQFFGPGTRLTVL.

The CDR3 DNA reads as TGCAGCGTTTGGGGGCGGGCTGGCGGAGCTAACTATGGCTACACCTTC. As protein: CSVWGRAGGANYGYTF. The chain combines TRBV29-1 with TRBJ1-2, with TRBD1 as a possible D gene (6 bases). CDR1 is SQVTM and CDR2 is ANQGSEA in the germline V gene. There are 16 residues in the CDR3. V lost 5 bases and J lost 0, with 19 bases in between. Together with reference TRBV29-1 and TRBJ1-2, the CDR3 gives the full variable domain: SAVISQKPSRDICQRGTSLTIQCQVDSQVTMMFWYRQQPGQSLTLIATANQGSEATYESGFVIDKFPISRPNLTFSTLTVSNMSPEDSSIYLCSVWGRAGGANYGYTFGSGTRLTVV.

The V gene is TRBV5-1, the J gene TRBJ1-3; 9 bases are shared with TRBD1. This CDR3 spans 16 amino acids. V was clipped by 2 bases and J by 1 base; unmatched bases: 4. Looked up from germline, CDR1 is SGHRS and CDR2 is YFSETQ. CDR3 region: CASSFFGTGSGNTIYF. CDR3 bases: TGCGCCAGCAGCTTCTTCGGGACAGGGTCTGGAAACACCATATATTTT. Looking up the rest from reference TRBV5-1 and TRBJ1-3 gives the full variable domain: KAGVTQTPRYLIKTRGQQVTLSCSPISGHRSVSWYQQTPGQGLQFLFEYFSETQRNKGNFPGRFSGRQFSNSRSEMNVSTLELGDSALYLCASSFFGTGSGNTIYFGEGSWLTVV.

The rearrangement uses TRBV18 and TRBJ2-1; 11 bases fit TRBD1. Germline V gives CDR1 KGHSH, CDR2 LQKENI. V trimming: 2 bases; J trimming: 3 bases; junction bases outside the gene matches: 3. The CDR3 is 16 residues long. The CDR3 protein is CASSPTGTGGYNEQFF. Written as DNA, the CDR3 is TGTGCCAGCTCACCAACCGGGACAGGGGGCTACAATGAGCAGTTCTTC.

This chain connects TRBV15 to TRBJ2-1; no clear D. CDR1 and CDR2 from the germline V gene are LNHNV and YYDKDF (reference sequence). The V end lost 2 bases, the J end lost 8 bases, and 10 bases lay between the germline ends. This CDR3 comprises 13 residues. Here the CDR3 reads CATSRLMWHEQFF. CDR3 sequence (DNA): TGTGCCACCAGCAGACTGATGTGGCATGAGCAGTTCTTC.

V and J are TRBV6-1 and TRBJ1-1; D call uncertain. Germline V gives CDR1 MNHNS, CDR2 SASEGT. The CDR3 is 19 amino acids. Trimming cost V 3 bases and J 2 bases, with 25 bases left between them. The CDR3 is CASSDSGPRRTTLNTEAFF. Here the CDR3 DNA reads TGTGCCAGCAGTGATAGCGGCCCTCGCAGAACAACTCTTAACACTGAAGCTTTCTTT.

V usage is TRBV5-4 and J usage is TRBJ1-6; D not certain. This CDR3 region has 15 residues. V was trimmed by 4 bases and J by 9 bases, leaving 17 bases between them. Per the germline V gene, CDR1 is SGHNT and CDR2 is YYREEE (reference sequence). The CDR3 is CASSPEEGLGSPLHF. The CDR3 nucleotides are TGTGCCAGCAGCCCGGAGGAGGGTTTGGGTTCACCCCTCCACTTT.

This rearrangement joins TRBV3-1 (or the pseudogene TRBV3-2) to TRBJ1-2, with 9 bases matching TRBD1. Germline CDR1 is LGHDT and CDR2 is YNNKEL (reference sequence). V lost 3 bases to trimming and J lost 3 bases; unmatched junction nucleotides: 5. This CDR3 is built from 15 residues. The CDR3 DNA sequence: TGTGCCAGCAGCCATACAGGGGGCCCTCACTATGGCTACACCTTC. Translated: CASSHTGGPHYGYTF.

This chain links TRBV28 with TRBJ2-7; 8 bases map to TRBD2. CDR1 and CDR2 (germline): MDHEN, SYDVKM. CDR3 length: 15 residues. V lost 6 bases, J lost 7 bases, and 14 bases stayed unmatched. CDR3 region: CASRYRGGMAREQYF. CDR3 DNA: TGTGCCAGCAGATACCGGGGGGGGATGGCTCGGGAGCAGTACTTC.

The genes are TRBV14 and TRBJ2-2; 7 nucleotides agree with TRBD2. The CDR3 is made up of 16 amino acids. CDR1 SGHDN and CDR2 FVKESK come from the germline V gene. V was pared by 1 base and J by 7 bases, with 9 bases of the junction left unmatched. CDR3 coding DNA: TGTGCCAGCAGCCAAGGGACTAGAGTTTTTGGCGGGGAGCTGTTTTTT. Translation gives CASSQGTRVFGGELFF. Combining the CDR3 with reference TRBV14 and TRBJ2-2 gives the whole variable domain EAGVTQFPSHSVIEKGQTVTLRCDPISGHDNLYWYRRVMGKEIKFLLHFVKESKQDESGMPNNRFLAERTGGTYSTLKVQPAELEDSGVYFCASSQGTRVFGGELFFGEGSRLTVL.

V and J are TRBV19 and TRBJ2-2; tentatively, D is TRBD2 (6 bases). Trimming left V 1 base short and J 12 bases short, with 15 bases between. The CDR3 extends over 14 amino acids. CDR1 and CDR2 (germline): LNHDA, SQIVND (reference sequence). CDR3 in DNA: TGTGCCAGTAGTATAGTATTGGGGCTAGCGAAGCTGTTTTTT. Its translation is CASSIVLGLAKLFF.

The V and J genes are TRBV24-1 and TRBJ1-5, with 10 nucleotides matching TRBD1. V dropped 2 bases and J dropped 6; count of bases not matched to a gene: 0. Germline V CDR1 and CDR2: KGHDR, SFDVKD. The length of the CDR3 is 14 residues. CDR3 sequence reads: CATSDWDRGQPQHF. Here the CDR3 DNA reads TGTGCCACCAGTGATTGGGACAGGGGTCAGCCCCAGCATTTT.

The J gene is TRBJ2-7, the V gene TRBV3-1 (or the pseudogene TRBV3-2); TRBD1 matches 7 bases. The V gene's germline CDR1 is LGHDT and CDR2 YNNKEL (reference sequence). This CDR3 is built from 14 residues. With 2 bases clipped from V and 4 bases from J, the junction kept 5 bases outside the gene matches. CDR3 DNA: TGTGCCAGCAGCCAACCTCGGACAGGTTACGAGCAGTACGTC. Translated: CASSQPRTGYEQYV.

The rearrangement uses TRBV12-3 or TRBV12-4 and TRBJ2-7; a weak D match, TRBD1 (6 bases). V gave up 4 bases and J gave up 6 bases, with 13 bases separating them. The CDR3 is made up of 13 amino acids. The CDR3 DNA is TGTGCCAGCAGTTACGGGACACACGGCGAGCAGTACGTC. Translated, it gives CASSYGTHGEQYV.

The chain recombines TRBV19 with TRBJ1-5; 7 nucleotides line up with TRBD1. The germline V gene encodes CDR1 LNHDA and CDR2 SQIVND (reference sequence). This CDR3 spans 14 amino acids. CDR3 amino acids: CGTNRGEVGQPQHF. The CDR3 bases are TGTGGCACGAACAGGGGTGAGGTTGGTCAGCCCCAGCATTTT.

The chain couples TRBV28 to TRBJ1-1; perhaps TRBD1 as D (6 bases). From germline, CDR1 is MDHEN and CDR2 SYDVKM. V was cut by 7 bases and J by 11 bases, with 20 bases left in between. The CDR3 extends over 13 amino acids. The CDR3 bases are TGTGCCAGCAATCTCCCTTCCCAGGGGCAGGCTTTCTTT. Protein sequence: CASNLPSQGQAFF. The full variable domain, in which reference TRBV28 and TRBJ1-1 provide the parts outside the CDR3, is DVKVTQSSRYLVKRTGEKVFLECVQDMDHENMFWYRQDPGLGLRLIYFSYDVKMKEKGDIPEGYSVSREKKERFSLILESASTNQTSMYLCASNLPSQGQAFFGQGTRLTVV.